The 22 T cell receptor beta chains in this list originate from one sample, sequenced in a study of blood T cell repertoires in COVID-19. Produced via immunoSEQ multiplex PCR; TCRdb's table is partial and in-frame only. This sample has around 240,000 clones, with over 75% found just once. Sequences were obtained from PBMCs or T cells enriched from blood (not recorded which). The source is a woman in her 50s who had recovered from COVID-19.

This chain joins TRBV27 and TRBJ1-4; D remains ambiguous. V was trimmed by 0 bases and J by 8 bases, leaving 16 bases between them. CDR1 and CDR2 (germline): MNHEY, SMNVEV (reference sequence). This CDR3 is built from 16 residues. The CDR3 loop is CASSLSLRGGREKLFF. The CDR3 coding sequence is TGTGCCAGCAGTTTATCCCTTCGGGGTGGTCGGGAAAAACTGTTTTTT.

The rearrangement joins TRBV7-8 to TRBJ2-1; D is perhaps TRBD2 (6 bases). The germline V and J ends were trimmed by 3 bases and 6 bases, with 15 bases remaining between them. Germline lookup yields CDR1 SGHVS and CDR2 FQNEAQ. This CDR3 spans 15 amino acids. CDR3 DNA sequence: TGTGCCAGCAGCTTGTCGGGGGTAGGTGGCAATGAGCAGTTCTTC. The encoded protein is CASSLSGVGGNEQFF.

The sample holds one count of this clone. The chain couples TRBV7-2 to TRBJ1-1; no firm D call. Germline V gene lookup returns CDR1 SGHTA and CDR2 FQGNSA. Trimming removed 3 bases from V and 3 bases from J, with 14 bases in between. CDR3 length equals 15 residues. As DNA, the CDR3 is TGTGCCAGCAGCTTTTCTGGGAGGCGGGACACTGAAGCTTTCTTT. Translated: CASSFSGRRDTEAFF.

In DNA, the CDR3 is TGTGCCAGCAGCCAAGTTGCCGGGACAGGCTACAATGAGCAGTTCTTC. It codes for CASSQVAGTGYNEQFF. The V call is TRBV14, the J call TRBJ2-1; 8 bases align to TRBD1. The CDR3 contains 16 residues. Unmatched junction bases numbered 5, after V lost 1 base and J lost 3 bases. Per the germline V gene, CDR1 is SGHDN and CDR2 is FVKESK.

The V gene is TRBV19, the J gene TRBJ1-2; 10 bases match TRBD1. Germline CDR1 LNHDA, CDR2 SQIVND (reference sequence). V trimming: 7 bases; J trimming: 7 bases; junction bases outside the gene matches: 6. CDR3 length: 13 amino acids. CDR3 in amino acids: CASMGQGHSGYTF. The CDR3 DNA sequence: TGTGCCAGTATGGGACAGGGGCATAGTGGCTACACCTTC.

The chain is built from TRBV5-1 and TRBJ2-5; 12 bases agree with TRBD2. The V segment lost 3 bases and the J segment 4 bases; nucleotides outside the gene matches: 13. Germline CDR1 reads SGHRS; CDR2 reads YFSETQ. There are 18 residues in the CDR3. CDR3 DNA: TGCGCCAGCAGCTGGGAGGGCCGACTAGCGGGAGTTTTAGAGACCCAGTACTTC. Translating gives CASSWEGRLAGVLETQYF.

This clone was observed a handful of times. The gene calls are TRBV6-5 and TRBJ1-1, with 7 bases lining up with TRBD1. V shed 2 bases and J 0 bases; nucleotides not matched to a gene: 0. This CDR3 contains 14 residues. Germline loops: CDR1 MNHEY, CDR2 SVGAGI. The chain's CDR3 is CASSYDRVNTEAFF. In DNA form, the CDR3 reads TGTGCCAGCAGTTACGACAGGGTGAACACTGAAGCTTTCTTT.

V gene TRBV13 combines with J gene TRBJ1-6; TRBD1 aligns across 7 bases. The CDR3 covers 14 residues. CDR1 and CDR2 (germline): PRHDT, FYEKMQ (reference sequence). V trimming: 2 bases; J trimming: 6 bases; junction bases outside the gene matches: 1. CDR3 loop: CASSLRGLNSPLHF. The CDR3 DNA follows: TGTGCCAGCAGCTTAAGGGGGCTTAATTCACCCCTCCACTTT.

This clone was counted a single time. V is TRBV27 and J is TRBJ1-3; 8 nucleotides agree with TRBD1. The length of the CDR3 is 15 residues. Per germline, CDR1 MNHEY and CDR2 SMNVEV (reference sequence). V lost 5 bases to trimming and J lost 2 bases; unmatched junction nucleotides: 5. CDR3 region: CASSRAQGAGNTIYF. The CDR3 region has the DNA TGTGCCAGCAGTAGGGCACAGGGGGCTGGAAACACCATATATTTT.

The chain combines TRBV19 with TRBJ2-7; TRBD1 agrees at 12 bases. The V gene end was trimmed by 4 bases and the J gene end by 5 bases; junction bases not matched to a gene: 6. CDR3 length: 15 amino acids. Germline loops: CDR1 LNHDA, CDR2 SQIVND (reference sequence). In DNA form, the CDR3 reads TGTGCCAGTAGTACCCCGGGACAGGGGGCCCACGAGCAGTACTTC. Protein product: CASSTPGQGAHEQYF.

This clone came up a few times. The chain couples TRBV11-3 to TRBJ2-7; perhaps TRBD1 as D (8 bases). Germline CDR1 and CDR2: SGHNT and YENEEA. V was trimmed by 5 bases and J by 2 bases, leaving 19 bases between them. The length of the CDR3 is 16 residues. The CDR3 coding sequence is TGTGCCAGCAGCCCTAGCGGACAGGGCCAGACCTACGAGCAGTACTTC. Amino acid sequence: CASSPSGQGQTYEQYF. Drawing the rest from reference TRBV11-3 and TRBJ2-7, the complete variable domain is EAGVVQSPRYKIIEKKQPVAFWCNPISGHNTLYWYLQNLGQGPELLIRYENEEAVDDSQLPKDRFSAERLKGVDSTLKIQPAELGDSAVYLCASSPSGQGQTYEQYFGPGTRLTVT.

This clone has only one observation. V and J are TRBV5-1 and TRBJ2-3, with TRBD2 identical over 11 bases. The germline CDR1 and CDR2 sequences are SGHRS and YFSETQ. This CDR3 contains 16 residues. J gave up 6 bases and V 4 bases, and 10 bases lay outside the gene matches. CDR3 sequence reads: CASSLGLAATADTQYF. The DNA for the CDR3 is TGCGCCAGCAGCCTGGGACTAGCGGCAACTGCGGATACGCAGTATTTT.

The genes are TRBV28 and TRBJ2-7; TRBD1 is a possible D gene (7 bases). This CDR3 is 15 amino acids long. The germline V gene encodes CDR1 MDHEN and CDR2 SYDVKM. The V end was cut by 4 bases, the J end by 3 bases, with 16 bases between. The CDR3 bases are TGTGCCAGCAGTTCGACAGGGACTTCACTCTACGAGCAGTACTTC. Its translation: CASSSTGTSLYEQYF.

The CDR3 protein is CASSPRAGLSYNEQFF. For the CDR3, the DNA is TGTGCCAGCAGTCCACGGGCGGGACTCTCCTACAATGAGCAGTTCTTC. The chain links TRBV27 to TRBJ2-1; tentatively, D is TRBD2 (6 bases). Trimming left V 5 bases short and J 0 bases short, with 14 bases between. CDR1 is MNHEY and CDR2 is SMNVEV in the germline V gene (reference sequence). The CDR3 has 16 residues.

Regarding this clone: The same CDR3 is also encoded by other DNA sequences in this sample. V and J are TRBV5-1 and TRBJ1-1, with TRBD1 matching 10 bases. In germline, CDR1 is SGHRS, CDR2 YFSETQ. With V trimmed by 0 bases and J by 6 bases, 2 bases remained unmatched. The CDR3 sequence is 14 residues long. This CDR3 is CASSLGQGASEAFF. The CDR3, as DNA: TGCGCCAGCAGCTTGGGACAGGGGGCTTCTGAAGCTTTCTTT.

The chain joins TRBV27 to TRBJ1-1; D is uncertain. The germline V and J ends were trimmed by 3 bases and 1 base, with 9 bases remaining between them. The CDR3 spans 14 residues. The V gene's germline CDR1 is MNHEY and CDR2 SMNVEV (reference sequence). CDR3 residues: CASSFNRRNTEAFF. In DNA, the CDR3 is TGTGCCAGCAGTTTCAACAGAAGGAACACTGAAGCTTTCTTT.

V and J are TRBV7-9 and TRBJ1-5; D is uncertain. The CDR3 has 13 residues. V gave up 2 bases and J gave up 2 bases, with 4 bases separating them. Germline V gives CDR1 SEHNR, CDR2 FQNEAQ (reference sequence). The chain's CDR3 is CASSLQGNQPQHF. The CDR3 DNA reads TGTGCCAGCAGCTTACAGGGCAATCAGCCCCAGCATTTT.

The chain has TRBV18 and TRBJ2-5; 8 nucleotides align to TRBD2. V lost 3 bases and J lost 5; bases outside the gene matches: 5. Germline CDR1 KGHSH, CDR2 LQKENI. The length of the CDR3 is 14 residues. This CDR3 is CASSPSRGGETQYF. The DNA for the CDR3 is TGTGCCAGCTCACCCAGCCGGGGGGGCGAGACCCAGTACTTC.

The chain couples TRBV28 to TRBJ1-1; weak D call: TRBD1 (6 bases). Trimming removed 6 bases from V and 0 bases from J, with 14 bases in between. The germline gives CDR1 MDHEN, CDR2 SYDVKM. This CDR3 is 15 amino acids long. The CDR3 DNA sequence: TGTGCCAGCAGGGAAGAGGACAGACTGAACACTGAAGCTTTCTTT. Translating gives CASREEDRLNTEAFF. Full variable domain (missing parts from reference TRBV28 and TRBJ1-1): DVKVTQSSRYLVKRTGEKVFLECVQDMDHENMFWYRQDPGLGLRLIYFSYDVKMKEKGDIPEGYSVSREKKERFSLILESASTNQTSMYLCASREEDRLNTEAFFGQGTRLTVV.

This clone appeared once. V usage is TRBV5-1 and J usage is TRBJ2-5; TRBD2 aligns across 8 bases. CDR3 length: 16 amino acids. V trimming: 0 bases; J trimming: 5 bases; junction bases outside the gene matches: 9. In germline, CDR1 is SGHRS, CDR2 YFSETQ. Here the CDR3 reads CASSLDVAGGAETQYF. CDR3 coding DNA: TGCGCCAGCAGCTTGGATGTGGCGGGAGGAGCGGAGACCCAGTACTTC.

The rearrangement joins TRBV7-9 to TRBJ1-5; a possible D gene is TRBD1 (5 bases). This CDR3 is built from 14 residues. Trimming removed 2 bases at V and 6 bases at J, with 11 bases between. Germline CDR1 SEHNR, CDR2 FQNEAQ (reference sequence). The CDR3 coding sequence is TGTGCCAGCAGCTTACTAGGGGATGGTCAGCCCCAGCATTTT. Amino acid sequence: CASSLLGDGQPQHF.

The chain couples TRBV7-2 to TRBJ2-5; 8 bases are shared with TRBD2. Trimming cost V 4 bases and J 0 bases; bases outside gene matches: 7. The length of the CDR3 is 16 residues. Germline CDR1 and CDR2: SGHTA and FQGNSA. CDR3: CASSYQGGRHQETQYF. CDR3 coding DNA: TGTGCCAGCAGCTACCAGGGCGGGAGGCACCAAGAGACCCAGTACTTC.